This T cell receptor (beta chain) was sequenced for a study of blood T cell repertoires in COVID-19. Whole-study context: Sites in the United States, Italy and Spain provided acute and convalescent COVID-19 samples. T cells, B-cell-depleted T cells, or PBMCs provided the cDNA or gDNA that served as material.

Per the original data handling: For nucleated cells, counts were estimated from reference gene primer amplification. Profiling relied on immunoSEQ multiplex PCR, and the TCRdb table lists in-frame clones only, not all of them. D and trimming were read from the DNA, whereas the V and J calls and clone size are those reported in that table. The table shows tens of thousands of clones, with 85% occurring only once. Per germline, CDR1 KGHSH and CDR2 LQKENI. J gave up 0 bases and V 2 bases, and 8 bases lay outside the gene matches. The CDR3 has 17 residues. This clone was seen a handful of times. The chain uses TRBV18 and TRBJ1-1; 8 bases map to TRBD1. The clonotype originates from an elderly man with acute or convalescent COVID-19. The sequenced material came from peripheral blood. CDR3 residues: CASSPNRGVKMNTEAFF. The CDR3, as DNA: TGTGCCAGCTCACCAAACAGGGGGGTTAAGATGAACACTGAAGCTTTCTTT.